Listed here is a single T cell receptor beta chain. The antigen is unknown. TCRdb re-analysed the reads in MiXCR, keeping a single row per CDR3 protein. In the table there are about 770,000 distinct CDR3 sequences, around 29% of which are singletons. These data come from a study of T cell repertoires in cytomegalovirus infection. Study-wide background: Matching HLA type, along with CMV infection, was indicated by public TCR beta signatures.

The CDR3 has 13 amino acids. The germline gives CDR1 MDHEN, CDR2 SYDVKM. V lost 4 bases, J lost 7 bases, and 10 bases lay in between. The gene calls are TRBV28 and TRBJ1-4; D might be TRBD1 (6 bases). The TCR comes from a human donor in good health (CMV status not recorded). Some clones in this sample may be carry-over from other donors' samples. The starting material was cultured CD8+ T cells from PBMCs, obtained from culture after CMV antigen stimulation. The CDR3 loop is CASSSYRAEKLFF. CDR3 sequence (DNA): TGTGCCAGCAGTTCCTACAGGGCTGAAAAACTGTTTTTT. Looking up the rest from reference TRBV28 and TRBJ1-4 gives the full variable domain: DVKVTQSSRYLVKRTGEKVFLECVQDMDHENMFWYRQDPGLGLRLIYFSYDVKMKEKGDIPEGYSVSREKKERFSLILESASTNQTSMYLCASSSYRAEKLFFGSGTQLSVL.